Included here is one TCR beta chain sequence, with context. Antigen specificity is unknown. Measured with immunoSEQ multiplex PCR; TCRdb has only the in-frame clones, and not every one. The data show 98,000 or so clones, with roughly 88% seen just once and 3% held by the top ten. This record belongs to a study of cytomegalovirus exposure and HLA in healthy donors. Whole-study results and caveats: Confirmation in vitro established that a few CMV-associated chains were specific for CMV antigens. Rare TCR sequences predominated, though certain public TCRs were found in many donors. The authors enumerated over 150 TCR beta chains as linked to cytomegalovirus.

The length of the CDR3 is 14 residues. The V end lost 7 bases, the J end lost 5 bases, and 18 bases lay between the germline ends. Germline values: CDR1 MNHEY, CDR2 SVGAGI. The specimen sequenced was PBMCs. This chain connects TRBV6-5 to TRBJ2-7, with D perhaps TRBD1 (6 bases). The receptor comes from a young woman in good health and CMV-seronegative. The CDR3 DNA follows: TGTGCCAGCAAAAGGTCAGGGGTCGATGACGAGCAGTACTTC. As protein: CASKRSGVDDEQYF.